This TCR beta chain stems from a study of identical twins. Study results and caveats: Conclusions came from cross-sectional statistical analysis, not from following the same donors. Analyses based on zero insertions could be partly confounded by invariant MAIT and iNKT cells. Insertions were fewer in abundant cord blood beta clonotypes, whereas memory repertoires showed none of this pattern. Low generation probability was overrepresented in out-of-frame alpha sequences shared by twins.

In TCRdb, the 5' RACE reads were re-called with MiXCR into one record per CDR3 protein. The sample contains 500,000 or so distinct CDR3 sequences, around 14% of which appear only once. Between the trimmed V and J ends, which lost 2 bases and 6 bases, there was a span of 12 bases. This CDR3 is 13 amino acids long. Germline values: CDR1 SGHRS, CDR2 YFSETQ. This clonotype has only a few counts. The antigen remains undetermined. The sample was also linked to a second study, of yellow fever vaccine responses in identical twins.

The V gene is TRBV5-1, the J gene TRBJ2-7; possibly TRBD1 or TRBD2 for D (5 bases each). This TCR came from a woman aged 18-30 years in good health. Sequenced input: CD4+ T cells sorted from blood. CDR3 in amino acids: CASSFYGASEQYF. In nucleotides, the CDR3 is TGCGCCAGCAGCTTTTACGGGGCTAGCGAGCAGTACTTC.